This T cell receptor (beta chain) was profiled in a study of Graves' ophthalmopathy and Graves' hyperthyroidism. General study results and limits: Detection in blood was also observed for most expanded thyroid clonotypes above 0.001 frequency.

This clonotype has at least ten counts. Its matching antigen is unknown. Transcripts of RNA were the source for amplifying TCR beta CDR3 regions. In the first round, RT-PCR was carried out with HTBI primers, and a multiplex PCR formed the second round. TCRdb re-analysed the multiplex PCR reads in MiXCR, keeping a single row per CDR3 protein. The sample contains over a million distinct CDR3 sequences, less than 45% of which appear only once. With V trimmed by 1 base and J by 4 bases, 8 bases remained unmatched. Germline assignment: CDR1 SGHVS and CDR2 FQNEAQ. This CDR3 region has 16 residues. Exclusion applied to patients with other autoimmune diseases, uncontrolled infections, pregnancy or lactation.

The chain couples TRBV7-8 to TRBJ1-2, with TRBD1 identical over 8 bases. The clonotype originates from an adult man with Graves' hyperthyroidism. Specimen: peripheral blood or thyroid tissue (not recorded which). CDR3 nucleotides: TGTGCCAGCAGCTTAGTGGGACAGGCCCGGAGCTATGGCTACACCTTC. This encodes CASSLVGQARSYGYTF.